The sequence of this TCR beta chain was determined in a study of CD8 T cells in ankylosing spondylitis. Study results and limitations: A TCR beta motif of under ten highly homologous variants appeared characteristic of ankylosing spondylitis blood. Reactive arthritis synovial fluid and blood were previously reported to contain some motif variants. As reported, disease-linked clones showed significant enrichment in matched ankylosing spondylitis synovial fluid.

Scientists made TCR beta libraries using quantitative 5'-RACE with molecular barcodes. TCRdb re-derived calls from the 5' RACE reads in MiXCR, one entry per CDR3 protein. The sample has 180,000 or so distinct CDR3 sequences, roughly 11% seen once. This clonotype has a count of ten or more. Its antigen is unknown. Germline V CDR1 and CDR2: MGHRA, YSYEKL. The V end lost 0 bases, the J end lost 4 bases, and 9 bases lay between the germline ends. The CDR3 is made up of 14 amino acids. The receptor's source is a male donor with ankylosing spondylitis or in good health (not recorded which). The V gene is TRBV4-1, the J gene TRBJ2-5; no definite D call. The sample comprised blood, either unsorted or a sorted T cell fraction (not recorded which). The CDR3 region has the DNA TGCGCCAGCAGCCAAGAGTCACAAGGAGAGACCCAGTACTTC. It yields the protein CASSQESQGETQYF.